This T cell receptor beta chain was observed in a study of blood T cell repertoires in COVID-19. Study-level background: Collection of acute and convalescent COVID-19 samples took place in the United States, Italy and Spain. PBMCs, B-cell-depleted T cells, or T cells provided the cDNA or gDNA that made up the material.

Source study methods: From reference gene primer amplification, estimates of nucleated cell counts were derived. The repertoire was sequenced with immunoSEQ multiplex PCR; TCRdb's copy has only in-frame clones and lacks some. V, J and clone size are taken as reported in that table, and D and trimming were inferred from the DNA itself. The repertoire consists of some 300,000 clones, with 75% to 90% occurring once and the leading ten covering 6.3%. Patients in Seattle were enrolled during active infection, then followed longitudinally. The V end was cut by 0 bases, the J end by 2 bases, with 8 bases between. This CDR3 comprises 14 residues. From germline, CDR1 is MGHRA and CDR2 YSYEKL.

The receptor was isolated from a woman aged 50 to 60 with COVID-19, enrolled during active disease. The sequenced material came from peripheral blood. This chain connects TRBV4-1 to TRBJ2-7; a possible D gene is TRBD2 (6 bases). CDR3 protein: CASSQERTTYEQYF. In nucleotides, the CDR3 is TGCGCCAGCAGCCAAGAGCGGACTACCTACGAGCAGTACTTC.